A selection of T cell receptor beta chains follows, all from one sample in a study of T-cell memory formation after mild COVID-19. TCRdb analysed the 5' RACE reads with MiXCR anew, one entry per CDR3 protein. The sample yields hundreds of thousands of distinct CDR3 sequences, less than 20% seen once. The sample comprised PBMCs or a T cell subset sorted from them (not recorded which). These TCRs come from an adult woman who had mild COVID-19 (a few samples of this study predate the infection). Cell type and time point are not known. The CDR3 runs from the conserved cysteine through the conserved F or W. A D gene is named only where the DNA matches it firmly. Expanded clones are given a class, and other clones once, few, many or no size at all.

d_call	v_call	clone_size	j_call	cdr3_aa	cdr3_nt
.	TRBV12-3/TRBV12-4	.	TRBJ1-1	CASIRTAEAFF	TGTGCCAGCATCCGGACAGCTGAAGCTTTCTTT
.	TRBV3-1	few	TRBJ1-5	CASSQGSQIQPQHF	TGTGCCAGCAGCCAAGGCAGCCAAATTCAGCCCCAGCATTTT
.	TRBV7-6	few	TRBJ2-7	CASSPTQGRSPYEQYF	TGTGCCAGCAGCCCGACCCAGGGGAGGTCCCCCTACGAGCAGTACTTC
TRBD1	TRBV7-2	.	TRBJ2-7	CASSPGQVYEQYF	TGTGCCAGCAGCCCCGGACAGGTCTACGAGCAGTACTTC
TRBD1	TRBV6-1	few	TRBJ1-3	CASSDPGTGTGNTIYF	TGTGCCAGCAGCGACCCCGGGACAGGGACTGGAAACACCATATATTTT
.	TRBV9	.	TRBJ1-2	CASTPLADRNIYGYTF	TGTGCCAGCACCCCACTCGCCGACAGGAACATCTATGGCTACACCTTC
TRBD2	TRBV7-2	few	TRBJ2-3	CASSLELAVDTQYF	TGTGCCAGCAGCTTAGAACTAGCGGTAGATACGCAGTATTTT
TRBD1	TRBV7-2	.	TRBJ1-2	CASSQTGDRLHYGYTF	TGTGCCAGCAGCCAAACAGGGGATAGGCTTCACTATGGCTACACCTTC
.	TRBV7-2	.	TRBJ2-7	CASSPAFYEQYF	TGTGCCAGCAGCCCAGCTTTCTACGAGCAGTACTTC
TRBD2	TRBV7-2	.	TRBJ2-5	CASSDGRLAGFQETQYF	TGTGCCAGCAGCGATGGCCGACTAGCGGGATTCCAAGAGACCCAGTACTTC
TRBD1	TRBV7-7	.	TRBJ2-7	CASSFGQGDTYEQYF	TGTGCCAGCAGCTTCGGACAGGGAGATACCTACGAGCAGTACTTC
TRBD1	TRBV19	.	TRBJ2-2	CASRTGTGINTGELFF	TGTGCCAGTCGTACCGGGACAGGGATCAACACCGGGGAGCTGTTTTTT
.	TRBV5-8	.	TRBJ1-5	CASSFWGQPQHF	TGTGCCAGCAGCTTTTGGGGTCAGCCCCAGCATTTT
TRBD1	TRBV4-2	few	TRBJ2-2	CASRDRERNTGELFF	TGTGCCAGCAGGGACAGGGAAAGAAACACCGGGGAGCTGTTTTTT
TRBD2	TRBV7-9	few	TRBJ2-1	CASSFPLAGRNEQFF	TGTGCCAGCAGCTTTCCGTTAGCGGGAAGAAATGAGCAGTTCTTC
TRBD1	TRBV7-2	few	TRBJ2-6	CASSLVRRQGAGANVLTF	TGTGCCAGCAGCTTGGTCCGACGACAGGGGGCTGGGGCCAACGTCCTGACTTTC
.	TRBV2	.	TRBJ2-5	CASSEDSGETQYF	TGTGCCAGCAGTGAAGATTCAGGAGAGACCCAGTACTTC
TRBD1	TRBV5-1	few	TRBJ2-5	CASSMDPGTAKRPNYF	TGCGCCAGCAGCATGGACCCGGGGACAGCCAAGAGACCCAACTACTTC
TRBD1	TRBV18	few	TRBJ2-2	CASSPRTGQGPNTGELFF	TGTGCCAGCTCACCGCGAACGGGACAGGGGCCTAACACCGGGGAGCTGTTTTTT
TRBD2	TRBV7-6	few	TRBJ2-7	CASSSRLAGTRGYEQYF	TGTGCCAGCAGCTCTAGGCTAGCGGGAACCAGGGGTTACGAGCAGTACTTC
TRBD2	TRBV5-1	.	TRBJ2-1	CASSSLLAGVRHEQFF	TGCGCCAGCAGCTCCTTACTAGCGGGAGTTCGCCATGAGCAGTTCTTC
.	TRBV7-6	.	TRBJ1-4	CASSLETGEKLFF	TGTGCCAGCAGCCTCGAAACAGGGGAAAAACTGTTTTTT
TRBD2	TRBV20-1	.	TRBJ2-5	CSATKREWRETQYF	TGCAGTGCTACGAAGCGGGAGTGGCGAGAGACCCAGTACTTC
.	TRBV2	.	TRBJ2-1	CASSAEAGLSYNEQFF	TGTGCCAGCAGTGCCGAGGCGGGTCTCTCCTACAATGAGCAGTTCTTC
.	TRBV12-5	once	TRBJ2-7	CASAPGWTEEQYF	TGTGCTAGTGCCCCGGGATGGACTGAAGAGCAGTACTTC
TRBD1	TRBV11-2	many	TRBJ2-3	CASRGQSTDTQYF	TGTGCCAGCAGGGGACAGAGCACAGATACGCAGTATTTT
.	TRBV5-1	.	TRBJ2-2	CASSWRPGGSTGELFF	TGCGCCAGCAGCTGGCGTCCAGGGGGGTCCACCGGGGAGCTGTTTTTT
TRBD1	TRBV20-1	.	TRBJ2-7	CSADYRGRPYEQYF	TGCAGTGCTGATTACAGGGGGCGTCCCTACGAGCAGTACTTC
TRBD2	TRBV20-1	few	TRBJ2-3	CSAVRGARDTQYF	TGCAGCGCCGTGCGGGGGGCCAGGGATACGCAGTATTTT
TRBD1	TRBV3-1	.	TRBJ2-2	CASRPQGVNTGELFF	TGTGCCAGCAGGCCTCAGGGGGTTAACACCGGGGAGCTGTTTTTT
.	TRBV10-3	few	TRBJ2-7	CAISRDIAYEQYF	TGTGCCATCAGTCGGGACATAGCCTACGAGCAGTACTTC